Each of the 22 T cell receptor beta chains below was sequenced from the same sample in a study of T cells after yellow fever vaccination. TCRdb itself ran the 5' RACE reads through MiXCR, one entry per CDR3 protein. This sample has about 310,000 distinct CDR3 sequences, with approximately 3.8% found just once. Sequences were derived from PBMCs, sampled on the day of the yellow fever booster vaccination. The source of these receptors is a man younger than 35 who received the YFV17D yellow fever vaccine.

This clonotype was seen ten or more times. This chain joins TRBV6-1 and TRBJ2-3; TRBD1 matches 8 bases. The CDR3 spans 17 residues. After removal of 5 bases from V and 5 bases from J, the junction contained 15 bases not matched to a gene. The germline gives CDR1 MNHNS, CDR2 SASEGT. The CDR3 loop is CASSLISRGQERDTQYF. The DNA of the CDR3 is TGTGCCAGCAGTCTGATATCACGGGGACAGGAGAGAGATACGCAGTATTTT.

Only a few counts were recorded for this clonotype. The chain joins TRBV6-5 to TRBJ2-5; TRBD1 agrees at 8 bases. Germline V gene sequence: CDR1 MNHEY, CDR2 SVGAGI. The trim removed 2 bases at V and 5 bases at J, leaving 13 bases unmatched. The CDR3 length is 17 residues. CDR3 protein: CASSYGTGQGAAETQYF. CDR3 bases: TGTGCCAGCAGTTACGGGACGGGTCAGGGGGCAGCGGAGACCCAGTACTTC.

The V call is TRBV24-1, the J call TRBJ2-1; D perhaps matches TRBD1 (6 bases). Germline CDR1 is KGHDR and CDR2 is SFDVKD. The CDR3 is made up of 16 amino acids. V was shortened by 3 bases and J by 3 bases, with 14 bases between the two germline ends. CDR3 coding DNA: TGTGCCACCAGTGATAGTGGACAGAGACGCTACAATGAGCAGTTCTTC. Encoded protein: CATSDSGQRRYNEQFF.

This clonotype was recorded at least ten times. The V and J genes are TRBV11-2 and TRBJ2-7, with 8 bases fitting TRBD1. The CDR3 sequence is 12 residues long. Germline CDR1 reads SGHAT; CDR2 reads FQNNGV. The V and J ends lost 5 bases and 7 bases, in that order; junction bases with no gene match: 4. The CDR3 is CASSRTGWEQYF. DNA for the CDR3: TGTGCCAGCAGCCGGACAGGGTGGGAGCAGTACTTC.

The rearrangement joins TRBV20-1 to TRBJ2-2, with D perhaps matching TRBD1 (5 bases). This CDR3 region has 12 residues. V shed 2 bases and J shed 5 bases, with 6 bases lying between them. CDR1 is DFQATT and CDR2 is SNEGSKA in the germline V gene (reference sequence). In DNA form, the CDR3 reads TGCAGTGCTAGACGACAGACCGGGGAGCTGTTTTTT. Its protein product is CSARRQTGELFF.

The sample holds a few counts of this clonotype. This rearrangement joins TRBV5-1 to TRBJ1-5; D not resolved. The V gene lost 4 bases and the J gene lost 2 bases, with 13 bases spanning the gap. Germline CDR1 SGHRS, CDR2 YFSETQ. CDR3 length: 15 residues. The CDR3 region is CASSPDGVGNQPQHF. The CDR3, as DNA: TGCGCCAGCAGCCCGGATGGGGTGGGCAATCAGCCCCAGCATTTT. The whole variable domain, remainder taken from reference TRBV5-1 and TRBJ1-5, is KAGVTQTPRYLIKTRGQQVTLSCSPISGHRSVSWYQQTPGQGLQFLFEYFSETQRNKGNFPGRFSGRQFSNSRSEMNVSTLELGDSALYLCASSPDGVGNQPQHFGDGTRLSIL.

The chain uses TRBV7-2 and TRBJ1-3; the D is unclear. With 4 bases removed from V and 4 bases from J, the gap between germline ends came to 17 bases. Germline lookup yields CDR1 SGHTA and CDR2 FQGNSA. CDR3 length equals 16 residues. CDR3 sequence: CASSYRAGISGNTIYF. DNA for the CDR3: TGTGCCAGCAGCTATAGGGCGGGGATCAGCGGAAACACCATATATTTT.

CDR3 region: CASSFRSGEPEQFF. DNA of the CDR3: TGTGCCAGCAGCTTCCGCAGCGGGGAACCTGAGCAGTTCTTC. The chain uses TRBV7-2 and TRBJ2-1; 7 positions agree with TRBD2. V shed 3 bases and J 9 bases; nucleotides not matched to a gene: 8. The CDR3 has 14 amino acids. Germline assignment: CDR1 SGHTA and CDR2 FQGNSA.

This clonotype showed up many times. The genes are TRBV7-6 and TRBJ2-7; TRBD1 agrees at 7 bases. Germline assignment: CDR1 SGHVS and CDR2 FNYEAQ. V was clipped by 2 bases and J by 4 bases; unmatched bases: 8. This CDR3 spans 15 amino acids. CDR3 protein: CASSLNEGAGYEQYF. CDR3 nucleotide sequence: TGTGCCAGCAGCTTAAATGAGGGGGCCGGTTACGAGCAGTACTTC.

This clonotype came up a few times. The gene calls are TRBV7-6 and TRBJ2-5, with D unclear. The CDR3 has 13 amino acids. V shed 5 bases and J shed 12 bases, with 19 bases lying between them. Germline V lookup: CDR1 SGHVS, CDR2 FNYEAQ. The CDR3 loop reads CASSPRTHPGKYF. CDR3 nucleotides: TGTGCCAGCAGCCCCAGGACCCACCCCGGAAAGTACTTC.

This clonotype was seen repeatedly, ten times or more. V usage is TRBV10-3 and J usage is TRBJ2-1, with unresolved D. CDR1 and CDR2 from the germline V gene are ENHRY and SYGVKD. V was clipped by 7 bases and J by 5 bases, with 12 bases between them. This CDR3 is built from 13 residues. CDR3: CAIMGGSNNEQFF. In DNA form, the CDR3 reads TGTGCCATCATGGGCGGTAGCAACAATGAGCAGTTCTTC.

This clonotype occurred many times. The CDR3 region is CATSRVEAGNTGELFF. The CDR3 DNA reads TGTGCCACCAGCAGAGTGGAAGCAGGGAACACCGGGGAGCTGTTTTTT. The rearrangement links TRBV15 to TRBJ2-2; the D is unclear. Germline V gene sequence: CDR1 LNHNV, CDR2 YYDKDF (reference sequence). V shed 1 base and J shed 1 base, with 10 bases lying between them. The CDR3 has 16 residues. The whole variable domain, filled in from reference TRBV15 and TRBJ2-2, reads DAMVIQNPRYQVTQFGKPVTLSCSQTLNHNVMYWYQQKSSQAPKLLFHYYDKDFNNEADTPDNFQSRRPNTSFCFLDIRSPGLGDTAMYLCATSRVEAGNTGELFFGEGSRLTVL.

This clonotype was counted ten times or more. The CDR3 here is CASNERGVTVGTQYF. The CDR3 nucleotides read TGTGCCAGTAACGAACGGGGGGTCACGGTAGGGACCCAGTACTTC. The genes are TRBV7-2 and TRBJ2-5, with TRBD2 identical over 7 bases. J gave up 7 bases and V 9 bases, and 17 bases lay outside the gene matches. This CDR3 comprises 15 residues. Germline CDR1 reads SGHTA; CDR2 reads FQGNSA. Full variable domain (remainder filled in from reference TRBV7-2 and TRBJ2-5): GAGVSQSPSNKVTEKGKDVELRCDPISGHTALYWYRQSLGQGLEFLIYFQGNSAPDKSGLPSDRFSAERTGGSVSTLTIQRTQQEDSAVYLCASNERGVTVGTQYFGPGTRLLVL.

The chain employs TRBV20-1 and TRBJ2-2; 7 bases agree with TRBD1. The junction had 10 bases not matched to a gene; V was cut back by 5 bases and J by 7 bases. The length of the CDR3 is 14 residues. Germline V lookup: CDR1 DFQATT, CDR2 SNEGSKA (reference sequence). The CDR3 reads CSAERGLAGGELFF. For the CDR3, the DNA is TGCAGTGCTGAAAGGGGGCTTGCGGGCGGGGAGCTGTTTTTT.

This clonotype was detected many times. This chain uses TRBV7-9 with TRBJ2-1, with D possibly being TRBD2 (5 bases). The V end was cut by 6 bases, the J end by 9 bases, with 15 bases between. There are 13 residues in the CDR3. Germline CDR1 is SEHNR and CDR2 is FQNEAQ (reference sequence). The CDR3 DNA reads as TGTGCCAGCAGTCGGGTCAGAGGGATTGAGCAGTTCTTC. This sequence encodes CASSRVRGIEQFF.

In this sample, this clonotype turned up many times. The CDR3 here is CASTGGRGRTDTQYF. CDR3 sequence (DNA): TGTGCCAGTACCGGGGGCCGCGGGCGCACAGATACGCAGTATTTT. The chain is built from TRBV6-6 and TRBJ2-3; tentatively, D is TRBD1 or TRBD2 (6 bases each). The CDR3 covers 15 residues. Trimming removed 9 bases at V and 1 base at J, with 17 bases between. CDR1 MNHNY and CDR2 SVGAGI come from the germline V gene (reference sequence).

In its sample, this clonotype was seen many times. The chain couples TRBV24-1 to TRBJ1-1, with a tentative D call TRBD1 (5 bases). Trimming removed 7 bases at V and 3 bases at J, with 17 bases between. Germline lookup yields CDR1 KGHDR and CDR2 SFDVKD. This CDR3 spans 15 amino acids. The chain's CDR3 is CATRGPGWGDTEAFF. The CDR3 DNA reads as TGTGCCACCAGAGGGCCGGGCTGGGGGGACACTGAAGCTTTCTTT.

J is TRBJ2-5 and V is TRBV2; 8 bases agree with TRBD2. V shed 7 bases, J shed 5 bases, and the junction held 9 bases outside the gene matches. The CDR3 consists of 14 residues. CDR1 and CDR2 from the germline V gene are SNHLY and FYNNEI. CDR3 coding DNA: TGTGCCAGCACTGACGCGGGGGGTTGGGAGACCCAGTACTTC. Protein product: CASTDAGGWETQYF. The whole variable domain, filled in from reference TRBV2 and TRBJ2-5, reads EPEVTQTPSHQVTQMGQEVILRCVPISNHLYFYWYRQILGQKVEFLVSFYNNEISEKSEIFDDQFSVERPDGSNFTLKIRSTKLEDSAMYFCASTDAGGWETQYFGPGTRLLVL.

In its sample, this clonotype was seen a few times. The chain has TRBV18 and TRBJ1-2; D call uncertain. V gave up 5 bases and J gave up 3 bases, with 13 bases separating them. The CDR3 runs 14 residues. Germline V gene lookup returns CDR1 KGHSH and CDR2 LQKENI. DNA for the CDR3: TGTGCCAGCTCATCGGGCCTCCGAGACTATGGCTACACCTTC. Protein: CASSSGLRDYGYTF.

This clonotype was counted at least ten times. CDR3 residues: CATSRDLGRLQETQYF. The CDR3 region has the DNA TGTGCCACCAGCAGAGATCTGGGACGGCTGCAAGAGACCCAGTACTTC. This sequence joins TRBV15 and TRBJ2-5, with D perhaps matching TRBD1 or TRBD2 (5 bases each). The CDR3 extends over 16 amino acids. The V end was cut by 0 bases, the J end by 2 bases, with 13 bases between. Germline lookup yields CDR1 LNHNV and CDR2 YYDKDF (reference sequence).

This clonotype was detected a few times. The chain couples TRBV7-3 to TRBJ1-6, with D possibly TRBD1 on 5 matching bases. The CDR3 consists of 13 residues. Germline loops: CDR1 SGHTA, CDR2 FQGTGA. The V end lost 5 bases, the J end lost 11 bases, and 13 bases lay between the germline ends. DNA of the CDR3: TGTGCCAGCAGCATGGGGGGTTTGGCACCCCTCCACTTT. Encoded protein: CASSMGGLAPLHF. The entire variable domain, with the rest obtained from reference TRBV7-3 and TRBJ1-6, is as follows: GAGVSQTPSNKVTEKGKYVELRCDPISGHTALYWYRQSLGQGPEFLIYFQGTGAADDSGLPNDRFFAVRPEGSVSTLKIQRTERGDSAVYLCASSMGGLAPLHFGNGTRLTVT.

This chain connects TRBV20-1 to TRBJ2-5; no reliable D call. The CDR3 covers 14 residues. Germline-derived CDR1 and CDR2 are DFQATT and SNEGSKA (reference sequence). Deletions cut 2 bases from V and 4 bases from J, with 14 bases between. The CDR3 DNA sequence: TGCAGTGCTAGACCTACGTGGGCCGGAGAGACCCAGTACTTC. Translation: CSARPTWAGETQYF.